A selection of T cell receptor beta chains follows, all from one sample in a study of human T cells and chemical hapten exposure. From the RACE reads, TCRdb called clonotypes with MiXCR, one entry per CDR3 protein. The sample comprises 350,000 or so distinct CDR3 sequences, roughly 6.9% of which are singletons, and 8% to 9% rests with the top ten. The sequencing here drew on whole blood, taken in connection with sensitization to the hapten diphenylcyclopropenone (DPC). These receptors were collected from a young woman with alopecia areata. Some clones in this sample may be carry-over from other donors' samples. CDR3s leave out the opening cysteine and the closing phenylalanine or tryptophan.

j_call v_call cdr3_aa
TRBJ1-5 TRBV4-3 ASSQTGDNQPQH
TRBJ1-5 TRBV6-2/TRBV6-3 ASLLFPGTDQPQH
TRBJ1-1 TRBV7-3 ASSFRRENTEAF
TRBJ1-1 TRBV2 ASSLGEGRATEAF
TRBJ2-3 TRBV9 ASSESWTGPDTQY
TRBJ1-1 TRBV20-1 SAIQGRAF
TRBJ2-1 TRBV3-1 ASSQVRGGYNEQF
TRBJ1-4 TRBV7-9 ASSSPGGWEKLF
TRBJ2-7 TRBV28 ASSLGIRYEQY
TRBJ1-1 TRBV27 ASSSSELAGLPMNTEAF
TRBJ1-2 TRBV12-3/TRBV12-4 ASSTGTGAGYT
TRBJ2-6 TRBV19 ASSTNPGANVLT
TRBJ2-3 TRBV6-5 ASRIGGGTDTQY
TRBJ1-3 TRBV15 ATSRGEGGNTIY
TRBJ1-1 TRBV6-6 ASTQSWMNTEAF